This T cell receptor (beta chain) was documented in a study of T cell changes during pregnancy in multiple sclerosis. TCRdb's table, derived via immunoSEQ multiplex PCR, lists solely in-frame clones and lacks some. The table has 50,000 or so clones, 92% seen once. Germline values: CDR1 MDHEN, CDR2 SYDVKM. The CDR3 totals 13 residues. V lost 5 bases to trimming and J lost 1 base, with 8 bases between them. On this clone: Additional DNA sequences in this sample encode the identical CDR3.

This sequence was found in a female donor with multiple sclerosis, enrolled in a pregnancy study. The source material was CD4+ T cells from peripheral blood mononuclear cells, sampled after pregnancy. This chain links TRBV28 with TRBJ1-1; no reliable D call. Here the CDR3 reads CASSLPQNTEAFF. The CDR3, as DNA: TGTGCCAGCAGTCTTCCACAGAACACTGAAGCTTTCTTT.